These T cell receptor beta chains were read from a single sample in a study of blood T cells in healthy people across ages. MiXCR, run by TCRdb on the 5' RACE reads, gives a single entry per CDR3 protein. This table has about 1 million distinct CDR3 sequences, less than 50% appearing once. The source material was blood. The receptors were gathered from a woman aged 55-69 years in good health. CDR3s include the opening cysteine and the closing phenylalanine or tryptophan. The order of the fields is V gene, J gene, CDR3 length, clone size, CDR3 protein. Not every row has a clone size; where given, it reads once, few, many or a size class.

V: TRBV11-2
J: TRBJ2-3
length: 17
size: few
CDR3: CASSLVFSSLRADTQYF

V: TRBV2
J: .
length: 13
size: .
CDR3: CASIKTGIFEQYF

V: TRBV2
J: .
length: 13
size: .
CDR3: CASRVGGLNEQYF

V: TRBV5-6
J: TRBJ2-7
length: 16
size: .
CDR3: CASSRWGTSGRYEQYF

V: TRBV5-1
J: TRBJ2-3
length: 16
size: .
CDR3: CASSLGWGSRTDTQYF

V: TRBV20-1
J: TRBJ1-5
length: 14
size: .
CDR3: CSASGALDGQPQHF

V: TRBV4-1
J: TRBJ2-7
length: 17
size: .
CDR3: CASSQDRTSGREYEQYF

V: TRBV11-1
J: TRBJ2-6
length: 15
size: .
CDR3: CASTDDSAGANVLTF

V: TRBV12-3/TRBV12-4
J: TRBJ2-2
length: 16
size: .
CDR3: CASSSRQGGDTGELFF

V: TRBV5-1
J: TRBJ2-3
length: 17
size: .
CDR3: CASSPLGTALSTDTQYF

V: TRBV28
J: TRBJ2-7
length: 19
size: .
CDR3: CASSLPLQGGDRDLYEQYF

V: TRBV6-5
J: TRBJ1-1
length: 13
size: .
CDR3: CASSNRQNTEAFF

V: TRBV3-1
J: .
length: 17
size: .
CDR3: CASSQEVERHSYNEQYF

V: TRBV5-1
J: TRBJ2-5
length: 12
size: .
CDR3: CASSVDYETQYF

V: TRBV10-3
J: TRBJ2-1
length: 17
size: .
CDR3: CAISESRLAGGMDEQFF

V: TRBV30
J: TRBJ1-2
length: 13
size: few
CDR3: CAWRARRGSGYTF

V: TRBV29-1
J: TRBJ2-7
length: 12
size: few
CDR3: CSVMTSSYEQYF

V: TRBV20-1
J: TRBJ2-3
length: 13
size: few
CDR3: CSAIGQHTDTQYF

V: TRBV12-3/TRBV12-4
J: TRBJ1-5
length: 14
size: few
CDR3: CASSLGPGGQPQHF

V: TRBV30
J: TRBJ1-5
length: 13
size: many
CDR3: CAWSVGSRQPQHF

V: TRBV2
J: TRBJ2-7
length: 14
size: .
CDR3: CASSDQGAFNEQYF

V: TRBV5-1
J: TRBJ1-4
length: 14
size: .
CDR3: CASSLRAVNENLFF

V: TRBV4-2
J: TRBJ1-2
length: 16
size: few
CDR3: CASSQAGQGAPYGYTF

V: TRBV7-8
J: TRBJ2-5
length: 16
size: .
CDR3: CASSLGPKSPRETQYF

V: TRBV3-1
J: TRBJ2-5
length: 15
size: few
CDR3: CASSQGGLRPETQYF

V: TRBV20-1
J: .
length: 14
size: .
CDR3: CRARAQGAKNIQYF

V: TRBV5-5
J: TRBJ2-7
length: 15
size: few
CDR3: CASSWGGVTSYEQYF

V: TRBV12-3/TRBV12-4
J: .
length: 15
size: .
CDR3: CASEKWGSSYNEQYF

V: TRBV12-3/TRBV12-4
J: TRBJ1-2
length: 14
size: .
CDR3: CASGGTGGGDGYTF

V: TRBV25-1
J: TRBJ2-1
length: 14
size: .
CDR3: CASSELGSYNEQFF

V: TRBV5-6
J: TRBJ1-2
length: 17
size: few
CDR3: CASSEAGQAGFNYGYTF

V: TRBV10-1
J: TRBJ1-5
length: 13
size: .
CDR3: CASSEGGRQPQHF

V: TRBV9
J: TRBJ2-3
length: 15
size: .
CDR3: CASSVAGGLTDTQYF

V: TRBV2
J: TRBJ1-5
length: 15
size: .
CDR3: CASSETLRVNQPQHF

V: TRBV28
J: TRBJ1-5
length: 15
size: .
CDR3: CASSLAQGEWQPQHF

V: TRBV10-3
J: TRBJ2-3
length: 13
size: few
CDR3: CAISGQGTDTQYF

V: TRBV12-3/TRBV12-4
J: TRBJ1-3
length: 13
size: .
CDR3: CASSSTTGNTIYF

V: TRBV15
J: TRBJ2-5
length: 16
size: few
CDR3: CATSKGTSGSQETQYF

V: TRBV28
J: TRBJ1-4
length: 11
size: .
CDR3: CAGGGNEKLFF

V: TRBV15
J: TRBJ2-1
length: 16
size: .
CDR3: CATSREQQGASGTQFF

V: TRBV6-6
J: TRBJ2-5
length: 17
size: .
CDR3: CASSYSFTSGNQETQYF

V: TRBV20-1
J: TRBJ2-5
length: 14
size: few
CDR3: CSARISGGRETQYF

V: TRBV4-1
J: TRBJ1-1
length: 14
size: .
CDR3: CASSRQGWDTEAFF

V: TRBV14
J: TRBJ2-3
length: 17
size: few
CDR3: CASSPWGGAGPTDTQYF